The present TCR beta chain was sequenced within a study of T cell responses to AZD1222 COVID-19 vaccine. The CDR3 has 16 amino acids. Germline CDR1 is SGHNT and CDR2 is YYREEE (reference sequence). Trimming removed 2 bases at V and 5 bases at J, with 14 bases between. This table comes from immunoSEQ multiplex PCR, and its TCRdb copy is limited to in-frame clones, with some not included. This table holds more than 150,000 clones, roughly nine tenths found once. Regarding the study as a whole: Per reports, nearly half of all spike-specific TCRs target regions that are unmutated in variants. Clonal diversity was possibly underestimated; the donors were predominantly white British and more often female.

Regarding this clone: Its antigen is still unknown.

The specimen was peripheral blood, collected on day 0 of AZD1222 vaccination. The genes are TRBV5-4 and TRBJ1-6, with D possibly matching TRBD1 (6 bases). The receptor was isolated from an adult in good health. CDR3 coding DNA: TGTGCCAGCAGCTTTGGAGGGGGAAGAGATAATTCACCCCTCCACTTT. Protein product: CASSFGGGRDNSPLHF.